Each of the 29 T cell receptor beta chains below was sequenced from the same sample in a study of response to subunit inactivated influenza vaccine. TCRdb passed the RT-PCR reads through MiXCR, listing each CDR3 protein once. The sample consists of around 490,000 distinct CDR3 sequences, approximately 7.1% of them appearing once. Here the sequenced sample was PBMCs from blood, taken around 25 months after vaccination. All receptors come from a man between 50 and 69 years old who received an inactivated influenza vaccine.

This clonotype was seen a few times. The V call is TRBV5-1, the J call TRBJ2-7; D possibly matches TRBD1 or TRBD2 (6 bases each). Germline values: CDR1 SGHRS, CDR2 YFSETQ. Trimming removed 0 bases from V and 6 bases from J, with 19 bases in between. CDR3 size: 16 residues. The CDR3 sequence: CASSLGGDTGLFEQYF. The CDR3 bases are TGCGCCAGCAGCTTGGGGGGGGACACGGGCCTCTTCGAGCAGTACTTC.

The chain couples TRBV29-1 to TRBJ2-1; D remains ambiguous. The CDR3 extends over 13 amino acids. Trimming left V 0 bases short and J 0 bases short, with 3 bases between. CDR1 is SQVTM, CDR2 ANQGSEA, per germline. CDR3 nucleotides: TGCAGCGTTGAAGATTACTCCTACAATGAGCAGTTCTTC. Its protein is CSVEDYSYNEQFF.

This clonotype showed up many times. The chain carries TRBV7-2 and TRBJ2-7, with D perhaps being TRBD1 or TRBD2 (5 bases each). Trimming cost V 4 bases and J 3 bases, with 16 bases left between them. The CDR3 is 15 amino acids. The germline V gene encodes CDR1 SGHTA and CDR2 FQGNSA. The CDR3 loop reads CASSSAGTASYEQYF. The CDR3 bases are TGTGCCAGCAGCTCAGCCGGGACGGCGAGCTACGAGCAGTACTTC.

The chain has TRBV7-9 and TRBJ2-2; D is possibly TRBD1 (6 bases). CDR1 SEHNR and CDR2 FQNEAQ come from the germline V gene (reference sequence). This CDR3 has 12 residues. The V gene lost 8 bases and the J gene lost 6 bases, with 10 bases spanning the gap. The CDR3 nucleotides read TGTGCCAGCGACAGGTGGGCCGGGGAGCTGTTTTTT. Its translation: CASDRWAGELFF.

CDR3 nucleotide sequence: TGCAGCGTGAAAGGGCTAGCGGGCTACAATGAGCAGTTCTTC. It translates to CSVKGLAGYNEQFF. The genes are TRBV29-1 and TRBJ2-1, with 8 bases aligning to TRBD2. CDR1 is SQVTM and CDR2 is ANQGSEA in the germline V gene. This CDR3 has 14 amino acids. The ends lost 6 bases at V and 3 bases at J; junction bases unmatched: 7.

In this sample, this clonotype turned up a few times. This sequence joins TRBV9 and TRBJ2-3; TRBD1 matches at 10 bases. This CDR3 has 15 residues. Germline V gene data show CDR1 as SGDLS and CDR2 as YYNGEE. The ends lost 3 bases at V and 5 bases at J; junction bases unmatched: 6. The chain's CDR3 is CASSAKTGGIDTQYF. The CDR3 DNA sequence: TGTGCCAGCAGCGCTAAGACAGGGGGCATAGATACGCAGTATTTT.

This chain connects TRBV24-1 to TRBJ2-3, with a possible D match to TRBD1 (5 bases). The ends were cut back, 4 bases at V and 10 bases at J, with 14 bases in the middle. Germline CDR1 KGHDR, CDR2 SFDVKD. The length of the CDR3 is 13 residues. This chain's CDR3 is CATSEPGIGPQYF. Here the CDR3 DNA reads TGTGCCACCAGTGAGCCAGGGATCGGACCGCAGTATTTT.

This chain connects TRBV4-2 to TRBJ2-1; 16 bases match TRBD2. The junction had 17 bases not matched to a gene; V was cut back by 4 bases and J by 8 bases. The CDR3 extends over 20 amino acids. Germline CDR1 LGHNA, CDR2 YNFKEQ. This chain's CDR3 is CASSRTMSGTSGGVVDEQFF. DNA for the CDR3: TGTGCCAGCAGCCGCACTATGTCGGGGACTAGCGGGGGGGTGGTCGATGAGCAGTTCTTC.

This clonotype was counted between two and nine times. V gene TRBV20-1 combines with J gene TRBJ1-4, with D tentatively TRBD1 (5 bases). The V gene lost 4 bases and the J gene lost 4 bases, with 10 bases spanning the gap. Germline lookup yields CDR1 DFQATT and CDR2 SNEGSKA (reference sequence). CDR3 length: 13 amino acids. The CDR3 sequence: CSATGRVNEKLFF. CDR3 DNA: TGCAGTGCTACAGGGCGGGTTAATGAAAAACTGTTTTTT.

The chain uses TRBV7-9 and TRBJ1-1; the D gene is possibly TRBD1 (6 bases). CDR1 SEHNR and CDR2 FQNEAQ come from the germline V gene (reference sequence). V lost 1 base, J lost 1 base, and 13 bases lay in between. The CDR3 is 16 amino acids. The CDR3 region is CASSLVIWGRNTEAFF. The CDR3 nucleotides are TGTGCCAGCAGCTTAGTCATTTGGGGGCGGAACACTGAAGCTTTCTTT. Full variable domain (rest looked up from reference TRBV7-9 and TRBJ1-1): DTGVSQNPRHKITKRGQNVTFRCDPISEHNRLYWYRQTLGQGPEFLTYFQNEAQLEKSRLLSDRFSAERPKGSFSTLEIQRTEQGDSAMYLCASSLVIWGRNTEAFFGQGTRLTVV.

A few counts support this clonotype. This chain joins TRBV14 and TRBJ2-7, with TRBD1 matching over 11 bases. J lost 4 bases, V lost 4 bases, and 12 bases had no gene match. Germline CDR1 and CDR2: SGHDN and FVKESK. The CDR3 is 17 residues long. In nucleotides, the CDR3 is TGTGCCAGCAGCCTAAATCAACCGGGACAGGGGGAATACGAGCAGTACTTC. Translated: CASSLNQPGQGEYEQYF.

In this sample, this clonotype turned up a few times. The chain combines TRBV5-1 with TRBJ1-2; 9 bases align to TRBD1. CDR1 and CDR2 (germline): SGHRS, YFSETQ. CDR3 length: 15 amino acids. Trimming removed 2 bases from V and 6 bases from J; junction bases left unmatched: 8. The CDR3 sequence: CASSFTGGERDGYTF. The CDR3 nucleotides are TGCGCCAGCAGCTTTACAGGGGGCGAGCGCGATGGCTACACCTTC. The full variable domain, rest sourced from reference TRBV5-1 and TRBJ1-2, is KAGVTQTPRYLIKTRGQQVTLSCSPISGHRSVSWYQQTPGQGLQFLFEYFSETQRNKGNFPGRFSGRQFSNSRSEMNVSTLELGDSALYLCASSFTGGERDGYTFGSGTRLTVV.

This clonotype was seen only a few times. The V and J genes are TRBV6-2 or TRBV6-3 and TRBJ2-7; 9 bases are a match to TRBD2. The CDR3 totals 14 residues. Germline trimming cut 4 bases from V and 6 bases from J; bases unmatched to any gene: 7. Germline V gene sequence: CDR1 MNHEY, CDR2 SVGEGT. In nucleotides, the CDR3 is TGTGCCAGCAGTTTGAGCGGGGGGTCGAGCGAGCAGTACTTC. This codes for CASSLSGGSSEQYF.

The chain links TRBV11-2 to TRBJ2-5, with 10 nucleotides matching TRBD1. The V and J ends lost 4 bases and 1 base, in that order; junction bases with no gene match: 3. The CDR3 totals 15 residues. Germline loops: CDR1 SGHAT, CDR2 FQNNGV. In DNA, the CDR3 is TGTGCCAGCAGCTCCGGGACAGGGGCCCAAGAGACCCAGTACTTC. Translating it yields CASSSGTGAQETQYF.

This clonotype occurred a few times. The chain combines TRBV7-6 with TRBJ2-3; TRBD2 might be the D (5 bases). The ends were cut back, 5 bases at V and 2 bases at J, with 11 bases in the middle. The V gene's germline CDR1 is SGHVS and CDR2 FNYEAQ. The CDR3 is 14 amino acids. The CDR3 region is CASSRQRITDTQYF. The CDR3 DNA is TGTGCCAGCAGCCGCCAGCGGATCACAGATACGCAGTATTTT. The whole variable domain, filled in from reference TRBV7-6 and TRBJ2-3, reads GAGVSQSPRYKVTKRGQDVALRCDPISGHVSLYWYRQALGQGPEFLTYFNYEAQQDKSGLPNDRFSAERPEGSISTLTIQRTEQRDSAMYRCASSRQRITDTQYFGPGTRLTVL.

This clonotype was found a few times. The chain recombines TRBV18 with TRBJ2-7, with D unresolved. Germline V lookup: CDR1 KGHSH, CDR2 LQKENI. The CDR3 consists of 13 residues. Trimming cost V 4 bases and J 4 bases, with 11 bases left between them. The CDR3 bases are TGTGCCAGCTCACTACAGAAACAGTACGAGCAGTACTTC. Encoded protein: CASSLQKQYEQYF.

In its sample, this clonotype was seen a few times. The chain joins TRBV6-2 or TRBV6-3 to TRBJ2-7, with 7 bases identical to TRBD1. V shed 6 bases and J 4 bases; nucleotides not matched to a gene: 9. CDR3 length equals 14 residues. Per the germline V gene, CDR1 is MNHEY and CDR2 is SVGEGT. Here the CDR3 reads CASRGTVRVYEQYF. The CDR3 region has the DNA TGTGCCAGCAGGGGGACAGTCCGGGTTTACGAGCAGTACTTC.

This clonotype occurred a few times. The gene calls are TRBV29-1 and TRBJ2-2, with 9 positions matching TRBD1. V gave up 5 bases and J gave up 4 bases; unmatched junction bases: 5. CDR1 is SQVTM and CDR2 is ANQGSEA in the germline V gene. CDR3 size: 14 residues. This CDR3 is CSVLGQGSTGELFF. CDR3 nucleotides: TGCAGCGTTTTGGGACAGGGAAGCACCGGGGAGCTGTTTTTT.

The chain couples TRBV19 to TRBJ1-5; 10 bases align to TRBD1. Trimming cost V 10 bases and J 2 bases; bases outside gene matches: 8. This CDR3 region has 15 residues. Germline CDR1 LNHDA, CDR2 SQIVND (reference sequence). The CDR3 nucleotides are TGTGCCACCCAACTCGGGACAGGGGGCAATCAGCCCCAGCATTTT. Translated, it gives CATQLGTGGNQPQHF.

This clonotype has a count of ten or more. V is TRBV28 and J is TRBJ1-5, with a weak D call TRBD1 (5 bases). CDR1 and CDR2 from the germline V gene are MDHEN and SYDVKM. The CDR3 contains 13 residues. V lost 8 bases to trimming and J lost 0 bases, with 8 bases between them. The CDR3 DNA is TGTGCCAGCGAAGGGGATAGCAATCAGCCCCAGCATTTT. Protein sequence: CASEGDSNQPQHF. The full variable domain, completed using reference TRBV28 and TRBJ1-5, is DVKVTQSSRYLVKRTGEKVFLECVQDMDHENMFWYRQDPGLGLRLIYFSYDVKMKEKGDIPEGYSVSREKKERFSLILESASTNQTSMYLCASEGDSNQPQHFGDGTRLSIL.

Details on this clonotype: A much larger clone lies a single base off, so this may be a read error. The genes are TRBV7-2 and TRBJ2-7; 7 bases are shared with TRBD1. V lost 5 bases, J lost 7 bases, and 11 bases stayed unmatched. The CDR3 covers 14 residues. CDR1 is SGHTA and CDR2 is FQGNSA in the germline V gene. The CDR3 nucleotides are TGTGCCAGCAGCCCCCACCATGACAGGGTTGAGCAGTACTTC. Encoded protein: CASSPHHDRVEQYF.

This clonotype has only a few counts. The CDR3 DNA reads TGTGCCAGCAGCCGATCGACAGGGTGGACCACCGGGGAGCTGTTTTTT. Translating it yields CASSRSTGWTTGELFF. The gene calls are TRBV7-9 and TRBJ2-2; 7 bases are shared with TRBD1. The V gene end was trimmed by 5 bases and the J gene end by 4 bases; junction bases not matched to a gene: 10. The V gene's germline CDR1 is SEHNR and CDR2 FQNEAQ (reference sequence). The CDR3 contains 16 residues.

This clonotype has at least ten counts. Here the CDR3 reads CASSPGGGTDTQYF. The DNA of the CDR3 is TGTGCCAGCAGCCCCGGTGGCGGGACAGATACGCAGTATTTT. The rearrangement uses TRBV7-9 and TRBJ2-3; maybe TRBD2 (5 bases). The CDR3 length is 14 residues. With 5 bases removed from V and 3 bases from J, the gap between germline ends came to 12 bases. Per germline, CDR1 SEHNR and CDR2 FQNEAQ (reference sequence).

There are a few counts of this clonotype. V usage is TRBV10-3 and J usage is TRBJ2-3, with D hard to call. Trimming left V 6 bases short and J 5 bases short, with 12 bases between. The CDR3 runs to 13 residues. CDR1 ENHRY and CDR2 SYGVKD come from the germline V gene. The CDR3 DNA reads TGTGCCATCAGCAACCCGAACAGAGATACGCAGTATTTT. As protein: CAISNPNRDTQYF.

The table lists this clonotype with a few counts. This chain joins TRBV15 and TRBJ2-7; TRBD1 or TRBD2 may be the D gene (6 bases each). The CDR3 totals 14 residues. V was clipped by 7 bases and J by 4 bases, with 17 bases between them. Per germline, CDR1 LNHNV and CDR2 YYDKDF (reference sequence). This chain's CDR3 is CATTPKAGQYEQYF. The DNA for the CDR3 is TGTGCCACCACCCCGAAGGCGGGACAATACGAGCAGTACTTC.

The chain has TRBV20-1 and TRBJ2-1; tentative D call: TRBD2 (5 bases). CDR3 size: 16 residues. CDR1 DFQATT and CDR2 SNEGSKA come from the germline V gene (reference sequence). The DNA of the CDR3 is TGCAGCATCAAAGGCTCGGAGGCCTATGGGAACAATGAGCAGTTCTTC. It translates to CSIKGSEAYGNNEQFF.

This CDR3 reads CASIQREVNTEAFF. Written as DNA, the CDR3 is TGTGCCAGCATCCAAAGGGAAGTGAACACTGAAGCTTTCTTT. The V and J genes are TRBV6-1 and TRBJ1-1, with D unresolved. CDR3 length: 14 residues. Trimming stripped 7 bases from V and 0 bases from J, with 12 bases between. CDR1 MNHNS and CDR2 SASEGT come from the germline V gene.

This clonotype was observed many times. The chain links TRBV20-1 to TRBJ2-7, with 9 positions matching TRBD2. Germline-derived CDR1 and CDR2 are DFQATT and SNEGSKA (reference sequence). CDR3 length: 14 residues. The J segment lost 0 bases and the V segment lost 3 bases, leaving 3 bases of the junction unmatched. The CDR3 reads CSARVSGSSYEQYF. CDR3 nucleotides: TGCAGTGCTAGGGTTAGCGGGAGCTCCTACGAGCAGTACTTC.

This chain connects TRBV29-1 to TRBJ2-7, with TRBD1 matching 7 bases. The J segment lost 2 bases and the V segment lost 1 base, leaving 5 bases of the junction unmatched. Germline CDR1 SQVTM, CDR2 ANQGSEA. The CDR3 spans 14 residues. Written as DNA, the CDR3 is TGCAGCGTTGAAGGGCAGGGGGTCCCCTACGAGCAGTACTTC. Translated: CSVEGQGVPYEQYF.